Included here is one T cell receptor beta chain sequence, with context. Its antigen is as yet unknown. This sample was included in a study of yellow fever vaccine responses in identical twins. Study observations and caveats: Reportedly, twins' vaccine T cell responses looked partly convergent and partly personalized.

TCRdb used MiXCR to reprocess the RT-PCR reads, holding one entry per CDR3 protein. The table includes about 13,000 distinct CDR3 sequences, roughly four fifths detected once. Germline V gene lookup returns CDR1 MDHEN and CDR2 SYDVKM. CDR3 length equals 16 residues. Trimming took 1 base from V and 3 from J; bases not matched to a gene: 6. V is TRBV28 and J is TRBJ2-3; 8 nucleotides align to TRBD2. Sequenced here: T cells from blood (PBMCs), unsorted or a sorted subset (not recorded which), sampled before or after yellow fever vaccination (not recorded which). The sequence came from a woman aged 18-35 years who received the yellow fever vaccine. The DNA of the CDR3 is TGTGCCAGCAGTTTATACGGGGGGGGGATAACAGATACGCAGTATTTT. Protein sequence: CASSLYGGGITDTQYF. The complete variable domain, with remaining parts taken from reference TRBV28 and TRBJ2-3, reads DVKVTQSSRYLVKRTGEKVFLECVQDMDHENMFWYRQDPGLGLRLIYFSYDVKMKEKGDIPEGYSVSREKKERFSLILESASTNQTSMYLCASSLYGGGITDTQYFGPGTRLTVL.